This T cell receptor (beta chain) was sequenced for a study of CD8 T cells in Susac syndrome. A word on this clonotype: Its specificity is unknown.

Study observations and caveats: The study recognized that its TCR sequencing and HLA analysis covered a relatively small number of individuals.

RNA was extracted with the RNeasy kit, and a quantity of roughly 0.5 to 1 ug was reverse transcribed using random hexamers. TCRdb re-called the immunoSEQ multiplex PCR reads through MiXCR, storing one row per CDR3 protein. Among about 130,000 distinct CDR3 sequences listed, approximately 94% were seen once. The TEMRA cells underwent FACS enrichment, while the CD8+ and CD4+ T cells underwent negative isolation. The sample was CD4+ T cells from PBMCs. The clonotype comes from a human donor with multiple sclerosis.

The CDR3 is CAWSPTNGISPLHF. CDR3 in DNA: TGTGCCTGGAGTCCGACAAACGGTATTTCACCCCTCCACTTT. This chain uses TRBV30 with TRBJ1-6; D is unclear. Germline assignment: CDR1 GTSNPN and CDR2 SVGIG (reference sequence). With 2 bases removed from V and 9 bases from J, the gap between germline ends came to 14 bases. There are 14 residues in the CDR3.